The sequence of this TCR beta chain was determined in a study of blood T cells in healthy people across ages. The CDR3 runs to 16 residues. The germline CDR1 and CDR2 sequences are SGHRS and YFSETQ. A second roughly 6 to 11 cycle PCR used barcoded and J-beta primers. Each cDNA molecule was tagged by a template-switch adaptor with 12 random nucleotides. Individual samples furnished no less than 3 million CDR3-containing paired-end reads apiece. Each CDR3 protein is one row after TCRdb ran MiXCR on the 5' RACE reads. Found here are 900,000 to 950,000 distinct CDR3 sequences, almost 30% of them singletons; the top ten hold roughly a tenth. Comments on this clonotype: A single base separates this from a much larger clone, so it may be a read error.

Each sample yielded at least 6 micrograms of PBMC total RNA. A further study also used this sample, focusing on T cells of mothers and their children. From that paper: When the second PCR was run, its M1S primer added sample barcodes and 2-4 random nucleotides.

J is TRBJ2-7 and V is TRBV5-1, with 10 bases matching TRBD1. Sequencing was done on a sample of blood. This sequence originates from a woman aged 35 to 49 in good health. CDR3 DNA: TGCGCCAGCGGCTTTGGGGCCGGGACAGGGGCTCGGGAGCAGTACTTC. Translation: CASGFGAGTGAREQYF.